This T cell receptor (beta chain) came from a study of blood T cell repertoires in COVID-19. Study summary: Spain, Italy and the United States supplied samples that represented acute and convalescent COVID-19. From T cells, B-cell-depleted T cells, or PBMCs came the material, which was cDNA or gDNA.

In this sample, this clone turned up many times. CDR1 and CDR2 from the germline V gene are LNHDA and SQIVND (reference sequence). The CDR3 is made up of 18 amino acids. Trimming stripped 6 bases from V and 0 bases from J, with 18 bases between. Per the original data handling: Estimates of nucleated cell counts were drawn from the amplification of reference gene primers. TCRdb's copy holds only in-frame clones and misses some; the assay was immunoSEQ multiplex PCR. The V and J calls and clone size come from that table; D and trimming were worked out from the DNA. The profile covers nearly 200,000 clones, with roughly 80% appearing a single time and about 20% taken by the ten largest.

Source material: peripheral blood. This clonotype was sampled from a human donor in a cohort sampled during active COVID-19. The V call is TRBV19, the J call TRBJ2-6, with D possibly TRBD2 on 7 matching bases. The DNA for the CDR3 is TGTGCCAGTAGCGGCAGGGGCGGGGGATACTCTGGGGCCAACGTCCTGACTTTC. This encodes CASSGRGGGYSGANVLTF.